Included here is one T cell receptor (beta chain) sequence, with context. The data are from a study of blood T cell repertoires in COVID-19. V trimming: 2 bases; J trimming: 8 bases; junction bases outside the gene matches: 5. This CDR3 has 14 amino acids. Germline-derived CDR1 and CDR2 are SEHNR and FQNEAQ (reference sequence). Clones were sequenced by immunoSEQ multiplex PCR, and TCRdb holds only the in-frame ones, with some missing. The table lists approximately 260,000 clones, nearly 90% of them singletons. The rearrangement uses TRBV7-9 and TRBJ1-2; the match to TRBD1 covers 10 bases. The sequence derives from a woman in her sixties who had recovered from COVID-19. The specimen sequenced was PBMCs or T cells enriched from blood (not recorded which). The CDR3 DNA follows: TGTGCCAGCAGCTTAATGACAGGGGGCGGCGGCTACACCTTC. This gives the protein CASSLMTGGGGYTF.